This is a list of T cell receptor beta chains from one sample in a study of early T cells in non-severe SARS-CoV-2 infection. A single record per CDR3 protein comes from TCRdb applying MiXCR to the 5' RACE reads. The sample includes tens of thousands of distinct CDR3 sequences, about 14% of them seen just once. The sequenced sample was whole blood. The receptor set was obtained from an adult who was a healthcare worker with PCR-confirmed SARS-CoV-2 infection or an uninfected control (not recorded which). CDR3s include the opening cysteine and the closing phenylalanine or tryptophan. The order of the fields is J gene, D gene, V gene, clone size, CDR3 protein, CDR3 DNA. The D gene is left open where the match is weak. The size entry is marked missing in some rows and otherwise reads once, few, many or a size class.

J gene: TRBJ2-7; D gene: -; V gene: TRBV29-1; clone size: few; CDR3 protein: CSVEDLRGSSYEQYF; CDR3 DNA: TGCAGCGTTGAAGATCTTCGGGGGAGTTCCTACGAGCAGTACTTC
J gene: TRBJ1-3; D gene: TRBD1; V gene: TRBV18; clone size: many; CDR3 protein: CASSSGQGGTGNTIYF; CDR3 DNA: TGTGCCAGCTCATCAGGACAGGGCGGCACTGGAAACACCATATATTTT
J gene: TRBJ2-7; D gene: TRBD1; V gene: TRBV5-1; clone size: -; CDR3 protein: CASSSGTGSYEQYF; CDR3 DNA: TGCGCCAGCAGTTCCGGGACAGGGTCCTACGAGCAGTACTTC
J gene: TRBJ2-4; D gene: -; V gene: TRBV10-3; clone size: -; CDR3 protein: CAISDGVLLAKNIQYF; CDR3 DNA: TGTGCCATCAGTGATGGGGTGCTTCTAGCCAAAAACATTCAGTACTTC
J gene: TRBJ2-3; D gene: -; V gene: TRBV19; clone size: -; CDR3 protein: CASSRRRMEADTQYF; CDR3 DNA: TGTGCCAGTAGTCGGCGGAGGATGGAGGCAGATACGCAGTATTTT
J gene: TRBJ1-1; D gene: -; V gene: TRBV5-6; clone size: few; CDR3 protein: CASSLGGHPFF; CDR3 DNA: TGTGCCAGCAGCTTGGGGGGGCACCCTTTCTTT
J gene: TRBJ1-3; D gene: -; V gene: TRBV12-3/TRBV12-4; clone size: many; CDR3 protein: CASSLAQGSSGNTIYF; CDR3 DNA: TGTGCCAGCAGTTTAGCCCAGGGGTCCTCTGGAAACACCATATATTTT
J gene: TRBJ2-1; D gene: -; V gene: TRBV9; clone size: many; CDR3 protein: CASSVRQVLGGNEQFF; CDR3 DNA: TGTGCCAGCAGCGTACGTCAGGTTCTAGGAGGGAATGAGCAGTTCTTC
J gene: TRBJ2-1; D gene: TRBD1; V gene: TRBV11-2; clone size: many; CDR3 protein: CASSSWTGLRNEQFF; CDR3 DNA: TGTGCCAGCAGCTCATGGACAGGTTTAAGAAATGAGCAGTTCTTC
J gene: TRBJ2-2; D gene: -; V gene: TRBV3-1; clone size: -; CDR3 protein: CASSQPSGYTGELFF; CDR3 DNA: TGTGCCAGCAGCCAGCCTTCAGGGTACACCGGGGAGCTGTTTTTT
J gene: TRBJ2-7; D gene: -; V gene: TRBV5-6; clone size: -; CDR3 protein: CASSSRTVEQYF; CDR3 DNA: TGTGCCAGCAGCTCGCGGACAGTCGAGCAGTACTTC
J gene: TRBJ1-4; D gene: -; V gene: TRBV6-6; clone size: many; CDR3 protein: CASSHRKEEKLFF; CDR3 DNA: TGTGCCAGCAGTCATCGCAAGGAGGAAAAACTGTTTTTT
J gene: TRBJ2-2; D gene: -; V gene: TRBV11-2; clone size: few; CDR3 protein: CASTYSGAGELFF; CDR3 DNA: TGTGCCAGCACTTACTCGGGGGCCGGGGAGCTGTTTTTT
J gene: TRBJ2-5; D gene: -; V gene: TRBV6-1; clone size: -; CDR3 protein: CASSEGEFIVGSEGQETQYF; CDR3 DNA: TGTGCCAGCAGTGAAGGGGAATTCATCGTTGGGTCGGAGGGGCAAGAGACCCAGTACTTC
J gene: TRBJ2-3; D gene: TRBD1; V gene: TRBV12-3/TRBV12-4; clone size: few; CDR3 protein: CASMDRNTDTQYF; CDR3 DNA: TGTGCCAGCATGGACAGGAACACAGATACGCAGTATTTT
J gene: TRBJ2-4; D gene: -; V gene: TRBV6-5; clone size: many; CDR3 protein: CASSYSYWDTKNIQYF; CDR3 DNA: TGTGCCAGCAGTTACTCCTACTGGGACACGAAAAACATTCAGTACTTC
J gene: TRBJ2-3; D gene: -; V gene: TRBV24-1; clone size: few; CDR3 protein: CATSDPYTDTQYF; CDR3 DNA: TGTGCCACCAGTGATCCGTACACAGATACGCAGTATTTT
J gene: TRBJ2-7; D gene: -; V gene: TRBV7-2; clone size: many; CDR3 protein: CASSPKGHSYEQYF; CDR3 DNA: TGTGCCAGCAGCCCAAAGGGACACTCTTACGAGCAGTACTTC
J gene: TRBJ2-2; D gene: -; V gene: TRBV2; clone size: many; CDR3 protein: CASRGLGSTGELFF; CDR3 DNA: TGTGCCAGCAGAGGGTTAGGGAGCACCGGGGAGCTGTTTTTT
J gene: TRBJ2-7; D gene: TRBD2; V gene: TRBV29-1; clone size: few; CDR3 protein: CSASGSHEQYF; CDR3 DNA: TGCAGCGCTAGCGGGAGTCACGAGCAGTACTTC
J gene: TRBJ2-7; D gene: -; V gene: TRBV7-9; clone size: -; CDR3 protein: CASSGQTYEQYF; CDR3 DNA: TGTGCCAGCAGCGGACAGACGTACGAGCAGTACTTC
J gene: TRBJ2-1; D gene: -; V gene: TRBV11-2; clone size: many; CDR3 protein: CASSRGGAPGNEQFF; CDR3 DNA: TGTGCCAGCAGTCGCGGAGGCGCGCCTGGCAATGAGCAGTTCTTC
J gene: TRBJ1-4; D gene: -; V gene: TRBV29-1; clone size: few; CDR3 protein: CSAIGVVGEKLFF; CDR3 DNA: TGCAGCGCCATAGGGGTTGTGGGTGAAAAACTGTTTTTT
J gene: TRBJ2-3; D gene: -; V gene: TRBV7-9; clone size: -; CDR3 protein: CASSPRPRAPDTQYF; CDR3 DNA: TGTGCCAGCAGCCCCCGACCCCGGGCCCCGGATACGCAGTATTTT
J gene: TRBJ2-1; D gene: -; V gene: TRBV20-1; clone size: few; CDR3 protein: CSATRSYEQFF; CDR3 DNA: TGCAGTGCTACACGTTCGTATGAGCAGTTCTTC
J gene: TRBJ2-5; D gene: TRBD1; V gene: TRBV2; clone size: few; CDR3 protein: CASSKGQGRETQYF; CDR3 DNA: TGTGCCAGCAGCAAAGGACAGGGACGAGAGACCCAGTACTTC
J gene: TRBJ2-1; D gene: TRBD2; V gene: TRBV19; clone size: -; CDR3 protein: CASSILADTYNEQFF; CDR3 DNA: TGTGCCAGTAGTATACTAGCGGATACCTACAATGAGCAGTTCTTC
J gene: TRBJ2-7; D gene: -; V gene: TRBV20-1; clone size: -; CDR3 protein: CSARIGRDKYF; CDR3 DNA: TGCAGTGCTAGAATCGGGCGGGATAAGTACTTC
J gene: TRBJ2-1; D gene: -; V gene: TRBV5-1; clone size: few; CDR3 protein: CASRRGTGSYNEQFF; CDR3 DNA: TGCGCCAGCAGGAGGGGAACTGGCTCCTACAATGAGCAGTTCTTC
J gene: TRBJ2-1; D gene: -; V gene: TRBV30; clone size: -; CDR3 protein: CAWTLTGGGHEQFF; CDR3 DNA: TGTGCCTGGACCCTAACGGGGGGCGGGCATGAGCAGTTCTTC
J gene: TRBJ2-2; D gene: TRBD2; V gene: TRBV19; clone size: -; CDR3 protein: CASSIGGRGTGELFF; CDR3 DNA: TGTGCCAGTAGTATCGGCGGGAGGGGCACCGGGGAGCTGTTTTTT
J gene: TRBJ2-7; D gene: -; V gene: TRBV5-1; clone size: few; CDR3 protein: CASSSQSPPGTYEQYF; CDR3 DNA: TGCGCCAGCAGCTCACAGAGTCCACCGGGGACCTACGAGCAGTACTTC
J gene: TRBJ1-6; D gene: -; V gene: TRBV5-1; clone size: -; CDR3 protein: CASSLEGGRSPLHF; CDR3 DNA: TGCGCCAGCAGCTTGGAAGGGGGTCGATCACCCCTCCACTTT
J gene: TRBJ1-1; D gene: TRBD1; V gene: TRBV6-4; clone size: many; CDR3 protein: CASRGTGESTEAFF; CDR3 DNA: TGTGCCAGCAGGGGGACAGGAGAATCCACTGAAGCTTTCTTT
J gene: TRBJ2-1; D gene: -; V gene: TRBV19; clone size: many; CDR3 protein: CASKSAGYEQFF; CDR3 DNA: TGTGCCAGTAAATCGGCAGGCTATGAGCAGTTCTTC
J gene: TRBJ2-3; D gene: -; V gene: TRBV9; clone size: many; CDR3 protein: CASSSRGPAPDTQYF; CDR3 DNA: TGTGCCAGCAGCTCGAGGGGCCCTGCCCCAGATACGCAGTATTTT
J gene: TRBJ2-6; D gene: -; V gene: TRBV30; clone size: many; CDR3 protein: CAWSPRGLVGANVLTF; CDR3 DNA: TGTGCCTGGAGTCCACGGGGGCTCGTTGGGGCCAACGTCCTGACTTTC
J gene: TRBJ2-7; D gene: -; V gene: TRBV5-1; clone size: -; CDR3 protein: CASSTLTTAYEQYF; CDR3 DNA: TGCGCCAGCAGCACCTTGACTACAGCCTACGAGCAGTACTTC
J gene: TRBJ2-7; D gene: TRBD1; V gene: TRBV5-1; clone size: many; CDR3 protein: CASSFGTGGDEQYF; CDR3 DNA: TGCGCCAGCAGCTTCGGGACAGGGGGCGACGAGCAGTACTTC
J gene: TRBJ2-5; D gene: -; V gene: TRBV7-6; clone size: few; CDR3 protein: CASSLVGRTGSETQYF; CDR3 DNA: TGTGCCAGCAGCCTCGTGGGTAGGACGGGTTCCGAGACCCAGTACTTC
J gene: TRBJ2-1; D gene: -; V gene: TRBV9; clone size: -; CDR3 protein: CASSDTSGGRINEQFF; CDR3 DNA: TGTGCCAGCAGTGATACCAGCGGAGGACGTATCAATGAGCAGTTCTTC
J gene: TRBJ2-3; D gene: -; V gene: TRBV20-1; clone size: -; CDR3 protein: CSADNRDTQYF; CDR3 DNA: TGCAGTGCTGATAACAGGGATACGCAGTATTTT
J gene: TRBJ1-2; D gene: -; V gene: TRBV19; clone size: many; CDR3 protein: CASSIGQTDYGYTF; CDR3 DNA: TGTGCCAGTAGTATAGGACAGACCGACTATGGCTACACCTTC
J gene: TRBJ1-3; D gene: TRBD1; V gene: TRBV12-3/TRBV12-4; clone size: many; CDR3 protein: CASSSTGAGNTIYF; CDR3 DNA: TGTGCCAGCAGTTCAACAGGGGCTGGAAACACCATATATTTT
J gene: TRBJ1-3; D gene: -; V gene: TRBV13; clone size: few; CDR3 protein: CASQTGHPSGNTIYF; CDR3 DNA: TGTGCCAGCCAGACAGGCCATCCCTCTGGAAACACCATATATTTT
J gene: TRBJ2-2; D gene: -; V gene: TRBV20-1; clone size: -; CDR3 protein: CSARDRSGELFF; CDR3 DNA: TGCAGTGCTAGAGATCGGTCCGGGGAGCTGTTTTTT
J gene: TRBJ2-1; D gene: TRBD2; V gene: TRBV19; clone size: -; CDR3 protein: CASSIDTSGSIAYNEQFF; CDR3 DNA: TGTGCCAGTAGTATAGATACTAGCGGGAGTATCGCCTACAATGAGCAGTTCTTC
J gene: TRBJ1-1; D gene: -; V gene: TRBV20-1; clone size: -; CDR3 protein: CSALGPNTEAFF; CDR3 DNA: TGCAGTGCTTTAGGTCCGAACACTGAAGCTTTCTTT